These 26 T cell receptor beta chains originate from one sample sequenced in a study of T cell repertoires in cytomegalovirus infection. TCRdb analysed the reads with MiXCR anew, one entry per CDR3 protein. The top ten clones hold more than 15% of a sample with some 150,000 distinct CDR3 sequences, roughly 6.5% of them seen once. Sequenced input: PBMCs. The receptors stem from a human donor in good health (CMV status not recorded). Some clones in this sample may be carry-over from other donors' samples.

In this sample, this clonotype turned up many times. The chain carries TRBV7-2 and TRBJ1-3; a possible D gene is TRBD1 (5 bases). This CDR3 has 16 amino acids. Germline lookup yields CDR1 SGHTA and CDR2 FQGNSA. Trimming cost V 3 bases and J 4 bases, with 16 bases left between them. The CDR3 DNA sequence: TGTGCCAGCAGCTTTGGGCAAGGGGCCGCCGGAAACACCATATATTTT. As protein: CASSFGQGAAGNTIYF. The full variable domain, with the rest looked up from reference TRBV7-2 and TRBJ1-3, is GAGVSQSPSNKVTEKGKDVELRCDPISGHTALYWYRQSLGQGLEFLIYFQGNSAPDKSGLPSDRFSAERTGGSVSTLTIQRTQQEDSAVYLCASSFGQGAAGNTIYFGEGSWLTVV.

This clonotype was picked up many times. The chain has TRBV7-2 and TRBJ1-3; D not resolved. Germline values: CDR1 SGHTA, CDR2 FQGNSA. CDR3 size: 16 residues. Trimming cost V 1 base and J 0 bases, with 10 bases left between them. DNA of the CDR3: TGTGCCAGCAGCTTAGGCCTGCCTAACTCTGGAAACACCATATATTTT. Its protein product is CASSLGLPNSGNTIYF.

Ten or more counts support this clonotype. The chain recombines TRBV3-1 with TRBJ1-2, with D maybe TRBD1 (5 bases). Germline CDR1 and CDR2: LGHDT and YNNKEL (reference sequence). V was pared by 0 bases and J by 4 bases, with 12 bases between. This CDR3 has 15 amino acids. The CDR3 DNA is TGTGCCAGCAGCCAAGACGGGGGAGGTGGCTATGGCTACACCTTC. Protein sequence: CASSQDGGGGYGYTF.

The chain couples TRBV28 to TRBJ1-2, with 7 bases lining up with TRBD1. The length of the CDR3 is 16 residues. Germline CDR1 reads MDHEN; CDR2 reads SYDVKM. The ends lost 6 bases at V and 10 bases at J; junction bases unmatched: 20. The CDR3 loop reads CASSRIGTAGASVYTF. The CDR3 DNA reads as TGTGCCAGCAGCAGAATCGGGACAGCGGGGGCCAGTGTCTACACCTTC.

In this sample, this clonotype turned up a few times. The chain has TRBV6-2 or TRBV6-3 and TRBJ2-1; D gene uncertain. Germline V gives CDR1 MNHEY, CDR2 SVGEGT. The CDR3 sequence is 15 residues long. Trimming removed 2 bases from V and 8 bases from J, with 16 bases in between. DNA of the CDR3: TGTGCCAGCAGTTACACCTTCAGAGCAAGGGATGAGCAGTTCTTC. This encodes CASSYTFRARDEQFF.

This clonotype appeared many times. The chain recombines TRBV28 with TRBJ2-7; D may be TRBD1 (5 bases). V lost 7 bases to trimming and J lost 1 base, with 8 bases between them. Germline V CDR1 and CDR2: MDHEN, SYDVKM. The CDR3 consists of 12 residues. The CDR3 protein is CASTAGSYEQYF. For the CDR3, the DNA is TGTGCCAGCACTGCAGGGTCCTACGAGCAGTACTTC.

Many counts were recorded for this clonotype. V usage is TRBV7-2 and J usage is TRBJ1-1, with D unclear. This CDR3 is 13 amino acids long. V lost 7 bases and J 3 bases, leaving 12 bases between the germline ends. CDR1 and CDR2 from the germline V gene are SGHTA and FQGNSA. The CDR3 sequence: CASTQGSHTEAFF. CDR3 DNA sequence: TGTGCCAGCACCCAAGGAAGCCACACTGAAGCTTTCTTT.

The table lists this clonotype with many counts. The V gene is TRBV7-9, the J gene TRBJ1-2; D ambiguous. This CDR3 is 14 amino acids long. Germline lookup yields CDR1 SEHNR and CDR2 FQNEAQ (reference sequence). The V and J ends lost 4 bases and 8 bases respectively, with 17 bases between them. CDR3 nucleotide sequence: TGTGCCAGCAGCTCCCGAGGACCACTGGGAGGCTACACCTTC. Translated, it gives CASSSRGPLGGYTF.

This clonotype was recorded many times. In DNA form, the CDR3 reads TGTGCCAGCAGCTTAGCGTCGGCGGGGTCCTACAATGAGCAGTTCTTC. Translation: CASSLASAGSYNEQFF. The chain employs TRBV7-2 and TRBJ2-1, with a possible D match to TRBD2 (6 bases). The V end lost 0 bases, the J end lost 1 base, and 10 bases lay between the germline ends. This CDR3 comprises 16 residues. Germline-derived CDR1 and CDR2 are SGHTA and FQGNSA.

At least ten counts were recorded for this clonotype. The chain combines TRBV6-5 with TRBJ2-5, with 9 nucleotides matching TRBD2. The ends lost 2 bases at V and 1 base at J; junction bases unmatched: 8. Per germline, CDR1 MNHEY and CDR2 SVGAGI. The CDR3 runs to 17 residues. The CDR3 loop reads CASSYRGVAGAQETQYF. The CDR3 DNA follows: TGTGCCAGCAGTTACAGGGGAGTAGCGGGGGCCCAAGAGACCCAGTACTTC.

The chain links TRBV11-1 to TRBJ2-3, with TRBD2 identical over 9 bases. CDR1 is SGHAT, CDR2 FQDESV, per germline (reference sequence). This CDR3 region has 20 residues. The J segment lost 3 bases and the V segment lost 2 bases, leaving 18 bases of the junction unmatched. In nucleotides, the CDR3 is TGTGCCAGCAGCTTATTTTCTGGACTAGCGTCGCAGAGAAAAACAGATACGCAGTATTTT. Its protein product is CASSLFSGLASQRKTDTQYF.

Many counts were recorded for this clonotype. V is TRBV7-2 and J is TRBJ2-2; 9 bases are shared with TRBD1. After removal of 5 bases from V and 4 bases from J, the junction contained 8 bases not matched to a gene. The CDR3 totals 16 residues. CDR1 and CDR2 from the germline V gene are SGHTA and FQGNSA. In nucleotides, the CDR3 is TGTGCCAGCAGCCCGAGGGGGACAGGGCGCACCGGGGAGCTGTTTTTT. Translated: CASSPRGTGRTGELFF.

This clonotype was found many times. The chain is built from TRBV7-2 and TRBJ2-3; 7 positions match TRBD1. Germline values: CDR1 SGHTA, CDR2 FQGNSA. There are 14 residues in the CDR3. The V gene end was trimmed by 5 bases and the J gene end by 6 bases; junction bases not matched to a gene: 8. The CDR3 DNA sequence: TGTGCCAGCAGCCGGGACAGCCCCGCGGATACGCAGTATTTT. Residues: CASSRDSPADTQYF.

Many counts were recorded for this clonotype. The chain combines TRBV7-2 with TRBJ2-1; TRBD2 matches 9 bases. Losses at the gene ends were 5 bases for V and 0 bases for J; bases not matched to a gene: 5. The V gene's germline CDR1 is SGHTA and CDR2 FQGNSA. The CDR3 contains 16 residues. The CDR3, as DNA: TGTGCCAGCAGCCCACTTAGCGGGAGCTCCTACAATGAGCAGTTCTTC. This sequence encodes CASSPLSGSSYNEQFF.

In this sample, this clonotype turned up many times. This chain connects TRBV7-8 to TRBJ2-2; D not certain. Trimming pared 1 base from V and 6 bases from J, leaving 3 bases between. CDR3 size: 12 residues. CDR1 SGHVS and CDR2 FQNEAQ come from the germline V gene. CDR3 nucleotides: TGTGCCAGCAGCTTAGGGCCCGGGGAGCTGTTTTTT. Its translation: CASSLGPGELFF.

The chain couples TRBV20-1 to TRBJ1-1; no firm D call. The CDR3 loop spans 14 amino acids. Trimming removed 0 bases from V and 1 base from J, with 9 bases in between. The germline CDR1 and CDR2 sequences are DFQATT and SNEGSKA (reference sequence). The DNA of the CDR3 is TGCAGTGCTAGAGATCTATGGAGGAACACTGAAGCTTTCTTT. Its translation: CSARDLWRNTEAFF.

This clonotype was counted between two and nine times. In DNA, the CDR3 is TGCAGTGCTAGGGATAGGACTAATGAAAAACTGTTTTTT. This codes for CSARDRTNEKLFF. This chain joins TRBV20-1 and TRBJ1-4, with D unresolved. Germline V gives CDR1 DFQATT, CDR2 SNEGSKA (reference sequence). The V gene lost 3 bases and the J gene lost 2 bases, with 7 bases spanning the gap. This CDR3 has 13 amino acids.

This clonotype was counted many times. CDR3 sequence: CASSLTAYNEQFF. The CDR3 nucleotides read TGTGCCAGCAGCCTGACAGCCTACAATGAGCAGTTCTTC. The chain links TRBV11-2 to TRBJ2-1; possibly TRBD1 for D (5 bases). V was clipped by 5 bases and J by 2 bases, with 7 bases between them. CDR3 length: 13 residues. Per germline, CDR1 SGHAT and CDR2 FQNNGV.

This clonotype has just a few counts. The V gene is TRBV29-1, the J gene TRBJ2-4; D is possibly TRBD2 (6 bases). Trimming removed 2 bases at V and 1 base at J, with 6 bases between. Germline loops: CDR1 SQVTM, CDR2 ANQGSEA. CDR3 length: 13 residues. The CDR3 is CSVETSAKNIQYF. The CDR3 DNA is TGCAGCGTTGAAACTAGCGCCAAAAACATTCAGTACTTC.

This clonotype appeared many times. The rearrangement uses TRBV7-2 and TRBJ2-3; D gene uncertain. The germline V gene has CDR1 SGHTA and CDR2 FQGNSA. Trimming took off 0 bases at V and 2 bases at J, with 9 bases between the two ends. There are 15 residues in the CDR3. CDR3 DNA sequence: TGTGCCAGCAGCTTAGCGCAGCCAAACACAGATACGCAGTATTTT. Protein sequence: CASSLAQPNTDTQYF.

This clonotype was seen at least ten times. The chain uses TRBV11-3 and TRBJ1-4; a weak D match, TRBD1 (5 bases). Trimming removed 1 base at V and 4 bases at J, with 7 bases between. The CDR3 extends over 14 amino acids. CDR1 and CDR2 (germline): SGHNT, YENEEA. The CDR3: CASSLGGSNEKLFF. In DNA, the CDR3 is TGTGCCAGCAGCTTAGGGGGCAGTAATGAAAAACTGTTTTTT.

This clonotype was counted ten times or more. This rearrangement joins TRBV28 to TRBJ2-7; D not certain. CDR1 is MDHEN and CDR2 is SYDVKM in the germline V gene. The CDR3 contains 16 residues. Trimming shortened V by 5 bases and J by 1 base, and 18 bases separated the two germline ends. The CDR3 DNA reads TGTGCCAGCAGTCCCCTTACGCGGTCCGGGTCCTACGAGCAGTACTTC. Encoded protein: CASSPLTRSGSYEQYF.

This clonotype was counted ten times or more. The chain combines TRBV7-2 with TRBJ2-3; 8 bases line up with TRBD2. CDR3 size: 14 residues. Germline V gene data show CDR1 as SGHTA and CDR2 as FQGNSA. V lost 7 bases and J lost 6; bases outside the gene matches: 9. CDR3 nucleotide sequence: TGTGCCAGCACCTTCGTGCGGGGGGCCGATACGCAGTATTTT. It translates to CASTFVRGADTQYF. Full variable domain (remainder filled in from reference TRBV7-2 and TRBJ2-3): GAGVSQSPSNKVTEKGKDVELRCDPISGHTALYWYRQSLGQGLEFLIYFQGNSAPDKSGLPSDRFSAERTGGSVSTLTIQRTQQEDSAVYLCASTFVRGADTQYFGPGTRLTVL.

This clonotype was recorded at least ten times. CDR3 nucleotides: TGTGCCAGCAGCCGGGAACAAAACACTGAAGCTTTCTTT. Translated: CASSREQNTEAFF. The rearrangement joins TRBV5-4 to TRBJ1-1; D is ambiguous. With 4 bases removed from V and 2 bases from J, the gap between germline ends came to 9 bases. The germline gives CDR1 SGHNT, CDR2 YYREEE (reference sequence). The CDR3 sequence is 13 residues long.

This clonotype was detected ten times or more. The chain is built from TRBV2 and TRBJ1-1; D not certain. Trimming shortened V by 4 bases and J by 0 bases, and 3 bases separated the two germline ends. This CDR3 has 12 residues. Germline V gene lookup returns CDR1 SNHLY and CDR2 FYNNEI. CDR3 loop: CASSVLNTEAFF. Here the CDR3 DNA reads TGTGCCAGCAGTGTTTTGAACACTGAAGCTTTCTTT.

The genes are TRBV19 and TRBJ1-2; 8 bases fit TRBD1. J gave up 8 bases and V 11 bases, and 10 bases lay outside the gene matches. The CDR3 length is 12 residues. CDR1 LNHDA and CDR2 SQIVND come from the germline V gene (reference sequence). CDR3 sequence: CAATYRGGGYTF. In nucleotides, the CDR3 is TGTGCCGCGACGTACAGGGGGGGAGGCTACACCTTC.